The present T cell receptor beta chain was sequenced within a study of cytomegalovirus exposure and HLA in healthy donors. The ends lost 0 bases at V and 6 bases at J; junction bases unmatched: 6. CDR1 MNHEY and CDR2 SVGAGI come from the germline V gene. CDR3 length equals 15 residues. PCR primers comprised 60 Vbeta and 13 Jbeta primers. The repertoire was sequenced with immunoSEQ multiplex PCR; TCRdb's copy has only in-frame clones and lacks some. The sample has some 210,000 clones, about 90% seen once. The chain recombines TRBV6-5 with TRBJ2-3; TRBD2 matches 7 bases. The source material was PBMCs. The clonotype comes from a young man in good health and CMV-seronegative. CDR3 amino acids: CASSYSLAGRDTQYF. The DNA of the CDR3 is TGTGCCAGCAGTTACTCGTTAGCGGGCCGGGATACGCAGTATTTT.